This T cell receptor beta chain came from a study of cytomegalovirus exposure and HLA in healthy donors. Turning to the study itself: Genotyping of 430 or so donors showed that 80% to 85% belonged to the Caucasian-associated ancestry cluster. Regarding the study as a whole: A later analysis reported that several of the most significant clusters appeared to be linked to common viral pathogens, among them Epstein-Barr virus. Altogether, about 160 TCR beta chains were recorded as cytomegalovirus-associated.

The PCR ran on 60 Vbeta and 13 Jbeta primers. The repertoire was sequenced with immunoSEQ multiplex PCR; TCRdb's copy has only in-frame clones and lacks some. The sample has around 200,000 clones, approximately 80% seen once. Remarks on this clone: Its antigen is unidentified.

The CDR3 runs 12 residues. V was shortened by 2 bases and J by 6 bases, with 7 bases between the two germline ends. Germline V gene lookup returns CDR1 MDHEN and CDR2 SYDVKM. This TCR was sampled from a middle-aged woman in good health and CMV-seronegative. The sample was PBMCs. This chain uses TRBV28 with TRBJ1-2; D is possibly TRBD1 (6 bases). CDR3 sequence (DNA): TGTGCCAGCAGTTTAAAGGGGGATGGCTACACCTTC. This gives the protein CASSLKGDGYTF.